This is a list of T cell receptor beta chains from one sample in a study of shared clonotypes between healthy human individuals. TCRdb keeps only in-frame clones here, not all; method: immunoSEQ multiplex PCR. Of nearly 500,000 clones detected, approximately 80% appear once; the ten largest clones hold 10% to 15%. Sample: PBMCs. The receptors were gathered from a woman aged 40 to 50 in good health. Some clones in this sample may be carry-over from other donors' samples. The CDR3 runs from the conserved cysteine through the conserved F or W. The order of the fields is clone size, V gene, J gene, D gene, CDR3 protein, CDR3 DNA. D genes are given only for firm matches. For some rows the clone size is stated as once, few or many, or as a class when expanded; others skip it.

>-|TRBV21-1|TRBJ2-7|-
CASSKGAPSGSLSYEQYF
TGTGCCAGCAGCAAAGGGGCGCCTAGCGGGAGTCTGTCCTACGAGCAGTACTTC
>-|TRBV11-3|TRBJ2-7|TRBD1
CASSRDRGHEQYF
TGTGCCAGCAGCCGGGACAGGGGGCACGAGCAGTACTTC
>-|TRBV29-1|TRBJ1-1|TRBD1
CSARDREVAEAFF
TGCAGCGCCAGGGACAGGGAGGTCGCTGAAGCTTTCTTT
>many|TRBV2|TRBJ2-7|TRBD1
CASSETRQGYEQYF
TGTGCCAGCAGTGAAACCCGACAGGGGTACGAGCAGTACTTC
>-|TRBV5-4|TRBJ2-2|TRBD2
CASSSPTSLGAGGTGELFF
TGTGCCAGCAGCTCTCCCACTTCCTTAGGAGCGGGAGGGACCGGGGAGCTGTTTTTT
>-|TRBV18|TRBJ2-5|TRBD2
CASSPGLAVQETQYF
TGTGCCAGCTCACCGGGACTAGCGGTCCAAGAGACCCAGTACTTC
>-|TRBV27|TRBJ1-1|-
CASSLSGGIGTEAFF
TGTGCCAGCAGTTTATCTGGGGGGATAGGGACTGAAGCTTTCTTT
>-|TRBV5-1|TRBJ2-2|-
CASSLSHLNTGELFF
TGCGCCAGCAGCTTGAGCCACCTTAACACCGGGGAGCTGTTTTTT
>-|TRBV7-2|TRBJ1-3|TRBD1
CASSLVQGAFGNTIYF
TGTGCCAGCAGCTTAGTACAGGGGGCTTTTGGAAACACCATATATTTT
>-|TRBV7-8|TRBJ2-1|TRBD2
CASSSTSGSHREQFF
TGTGCCAGCAGCTCGACTAGCGGGAGTCATAGGGAGCAGTTCTTC
>few|TRBV11-3|TRBJ2-3|-
CASSLDRRDTQYF
TGTGCCAGCAGCTTAGATCGGAGAGATACGCAGTATTTT
>once|TRBV15|TRBJ1-4|-
CATSLDNEKLFF
TGTGCCACCAGCCTGGATAATGAAAAACTGTTTTTT
>-|TRBV2|TRBJ2-2|TRBD2
CASSLAGAGAGELFF
TGTGCCAGCAGTTTAGCGGGGGCCGGCGCCGGGGAGCTGTTTTTT
>few|TRBV28|TRBJ1-2|TRBD1
CASRGPGQGNYGYTF
TGTGCCAGCAGGGGACCGGGACAGGGGAACTATGGCTACACCTTC
>-|TRBV6-5|TRBJ2-1|-
CASSYSPSTRYNEQFF
TGTGCCAGCAGTTACTCGCCTAGCACACGTTACAATGAGCAGTTCTTC
>-|TRBV4-2|TRBJ1-5|TRBD1
CASSQSGGQLNQPQHF
TGTGCCAGCAGCCAATCCGGGGGACAGCTCAATCAGCCCCAGCATTTT
>-|TRBV11-2|TRBJ1-3|-
CASSVGGSGNTIYF
TGTGCCAGCAGTGTAGGGGGTAGTGGAAACACCATATATTTT
>-|TRBV27|TRBJ2-7|TRBD2
CASRTYMGLSGSTYEQYF
TGTGCCAGCAGAACTTATATGGGCCTGAGCGGGAGTACCTACGAGCAGTACTTC
>-|TRBV10-3|TRBJ1-1|TRBD1
CATSPTGLSTEAFF
TGTGCCACCAGTCCGACAGGGTTGAGCACTGAAGCTTTCTTT
>once|TRBV7-2|TRBJ2-2|-
CASSNRRGAGTGELFF
TGTGCCAGCAGCAACCGAAGGGGTGCGGGAACCGGGGAGCTGTTTTTT
>-|TRBV5-8|TRBJ2-5|TRBD2
CASSLGLATETQYF
TGTGCCAGCAGCTTGGGACTAGCGACGGAGACCCAGTACTTC
>-|TRBV28|TRBJ2-5|-
CASSLVGVETQYF
TGTGCCAGCAGTTTAGTAGGGGTCGAGACCCAGTACTTC
>-|TRBV28|TRBJ2-7|-
CASSQGWGQYF
TGTGCCAGCAGTCAGGGCTGGGGGCAGTACTTC
>-|TRBV5-1|TRBJ2-2|TRBD2
CASSRRTSENTGELFF
TGCGCCAGCAGCCGAAGGACTAGCGAGAACACCGGGGAGCTGTTTTTT
>few|TRBV28|TRBJ2-7|TRBD1
CASDGQGAYEQYF
TGTGCCAGCGACGGACAGGGAGCCTACGAGCAGTACTTC
>-|TRBV7-8|TRBJ1-1|-
CASSLSSESGTEAFF
TGTGCCAGCAGCTTATCATCCGAGAGCGGAACTGAAGCTTTCTTT
>-|TRBV4-1|TRBJ2-3|-
CASSQELAGTPSWDTQYF
TGCGCCAGCAGCCAAGAACTGGCCGGGACTCCGTCTTGGGATACGCAGTATTTT
>few|TRBV6-1|TRBJ2-7|TRBD2
CASSTSGLAGYEQYF
TGTGCCAGCAGTACCTCGGGACTAGCGGGATACGAGCAGTACTTC
>-|TRBV6-1|TRBJ1-1|-
CASSHTQNTEAFF
TGTGCCAGCAGCCACACCCAGAACACTGAAGCTTTCTTT
>-|TRBV25-1|TRBJ1-2|TRBD1
CASSEGTGVDYGYTF
TGTGCCAGCAGTGAAGGGACAGGGGTAGACTATGGCTACACCTTC
>few|TRBV19|TRBJ2-1|-
CASSIGARVLQQFF
TGTGCCAGTAGTATTGGGGCGAGGGTGTTGCAGCAGTTCTTC
>-|TRBV6-4|TRBJ2-3|-
CASSLEGGSDTQYF
TGTGCCAGCAGCCTGGAGGGTGGATCAGATACGCAGTATTTT
>-|TRBV10-3|TRBJ2-2|-
CAISGLGQNTGELFF
TGTGCCATCAGTGGACTGGGTCAGAACACCGGGGAGCTGTTTTTT
>many|TRBV5-1|TRBJ2-5|-
CASTPGSSQETQYF
TGCGCCAGTACTCCGGGGAGTTCCCAAGAGACCCAGTACTTC
>many|TRBV11-3|TRBJ1-6|-
CASSLGGNSPLHF
TGTGCCAGCAGCTTAGGCGGTAATTCACCCCTCCACTTT
>-|TRBV11-3|TRBJ2-1|TRBD1
CASSSRGDRGSVEQFF
TGTGCCAGCAGCTCAAGGGGGGACAGGGGAAGTGTTGAGCAGTTCTTC
>-|TRBV11-2|TRBJ1-2|-
CASSRGQVPNYGYTF
TGTGCCAGCAGCCGAGGCCAGGTCCCTAACTATGGCTACACCTTC
>once|TRBV5-1|TRBJ1-1|TRBD1
CASSSRGPNTEAFF
TGCGCCAGCAGCTCCAGGGGGCCGAACACTGAAGCTTTCTTT
>-|TRBV7-2|TRBJ2-7|-
CASSSRQVWLSYEQYF
TGTGCCAGCAGCTCGCGACAGGTGTGGCTCTCCTACGAGCAGTACTTC
>-|TRBV19|TRBJ2-3|-
CASRANTGLRDTQYF
TGTGCCAGTAGGGCGAACACGGGACTTCGAGATACGCAGTATTTT
>-|TRBV2|TRBJ2-1|TRBD1
CASRVGDRGHNEQFF
TGTGCCAGCAGAGTAGGGGACAGGGGACACAATGAGCAGTTCTTC
>-|TRBV9|TRBJ2-1|TRBD2
CASSAQLAGGVYEQFF
TGTGCCAGCAGCGCACAACTAGCGGGAGGGGTTTATGAGCAGTTCTTC
>-|TRBV14|TRBJ2-3|-
CASSQRPGAITDTQYF
TGTGCCAGCAGCCAAAGGCCCGGGGCTATCACAGATACGCAGTATTTT
>-|TRBV4-1|TRBJ2-1|-
CASSLQDNEQFF
TGCGCCAGCAGCCTACAGGACAATGAGCAGTTCTTC
>-|TRBV2|TRBJ2-5|TRBD2
CASSEEGTNQETQYF
TGTGCCAGCAGTGAAGAGGGGACTAACCAAGAGACCCAGTACTTC
>-|TRBV19|TRBJ2-2|TRBD1
CASSITGTANTGELFF
TGTGCCAGTAGTATAACCGGGACAGCGAACACCGGGGAGCTGTTTTTT
>-|TRBV6-5|TRBJ2-5|-
CASSYPGTPNQETQYF
TGTGCCAGCAGTTACCCCGGGACACCAAACCAAGAGACCCAGTACTTC
>-|TRBV6-1|TRBJ2-2|TRBD1
CASVETGGTGELFF
TGTGCCAGCGTAGAGACAGGGGGTACCGGGGAGCTGTTTTTT